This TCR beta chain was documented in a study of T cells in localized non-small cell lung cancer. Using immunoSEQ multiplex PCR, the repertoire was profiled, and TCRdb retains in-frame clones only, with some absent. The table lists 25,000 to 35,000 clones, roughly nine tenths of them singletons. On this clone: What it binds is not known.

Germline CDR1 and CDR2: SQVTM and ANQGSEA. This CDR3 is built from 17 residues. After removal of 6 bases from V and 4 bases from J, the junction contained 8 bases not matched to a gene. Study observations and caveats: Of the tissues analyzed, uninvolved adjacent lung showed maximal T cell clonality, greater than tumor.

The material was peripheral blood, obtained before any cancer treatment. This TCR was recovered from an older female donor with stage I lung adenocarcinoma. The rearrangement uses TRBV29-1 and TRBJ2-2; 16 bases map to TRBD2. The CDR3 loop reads CSVGTSGRGSITGELFF. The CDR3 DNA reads TGCAGCGTGGGGACTAGCGGGAGGGGTTCTATCACCGGGGAGCTGTTTTTT.